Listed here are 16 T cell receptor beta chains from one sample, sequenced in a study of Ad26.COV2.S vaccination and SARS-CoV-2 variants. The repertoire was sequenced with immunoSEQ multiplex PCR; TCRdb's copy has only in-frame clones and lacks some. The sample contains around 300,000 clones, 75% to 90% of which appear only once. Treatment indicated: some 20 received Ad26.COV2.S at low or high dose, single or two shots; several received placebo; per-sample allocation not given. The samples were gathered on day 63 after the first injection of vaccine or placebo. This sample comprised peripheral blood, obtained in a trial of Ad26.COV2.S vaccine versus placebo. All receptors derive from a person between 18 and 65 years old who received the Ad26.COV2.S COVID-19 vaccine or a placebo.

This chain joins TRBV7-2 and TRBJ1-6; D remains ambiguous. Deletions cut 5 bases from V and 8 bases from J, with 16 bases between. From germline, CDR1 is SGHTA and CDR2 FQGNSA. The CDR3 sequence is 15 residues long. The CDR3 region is CASSVSGPPYSPLHF. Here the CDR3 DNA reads TGTGCCAGCAGCGTGTCCGGGCCTCCTTATTCACCCCTCCACTTT.

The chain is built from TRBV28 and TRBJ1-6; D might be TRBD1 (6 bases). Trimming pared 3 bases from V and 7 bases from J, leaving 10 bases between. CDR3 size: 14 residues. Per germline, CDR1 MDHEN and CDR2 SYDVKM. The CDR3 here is CASSLRTDNSPLHF. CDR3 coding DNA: TGTGCCAGCAGTTTGCGGACAGACAATTCACCCCTCCACTTT.

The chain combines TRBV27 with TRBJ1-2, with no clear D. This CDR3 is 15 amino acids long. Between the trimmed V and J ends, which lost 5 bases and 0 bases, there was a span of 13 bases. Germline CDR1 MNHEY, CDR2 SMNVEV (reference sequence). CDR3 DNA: TGTGCCAGCAGTCCACGAGGGTTAGCTAACTATGGCTACACCTTC. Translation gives CASSPRGLANYGYTF.

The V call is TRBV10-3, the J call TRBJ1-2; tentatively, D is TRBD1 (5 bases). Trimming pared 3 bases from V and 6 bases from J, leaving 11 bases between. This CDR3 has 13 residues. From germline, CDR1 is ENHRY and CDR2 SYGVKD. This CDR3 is CAISDWGVNGYTF. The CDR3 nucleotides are TGTGCCATCAGTGATTGGGGGGTTAATGGCTACACCTTC.

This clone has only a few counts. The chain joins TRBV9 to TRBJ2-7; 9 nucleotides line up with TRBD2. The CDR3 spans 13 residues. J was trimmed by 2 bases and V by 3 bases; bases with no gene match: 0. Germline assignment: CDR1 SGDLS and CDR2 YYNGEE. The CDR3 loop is CASSGTSAYEQYF. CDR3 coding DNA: TGTGCCAGCAGCGGGACTAGCGCCTACGAGCAGTACTTC.

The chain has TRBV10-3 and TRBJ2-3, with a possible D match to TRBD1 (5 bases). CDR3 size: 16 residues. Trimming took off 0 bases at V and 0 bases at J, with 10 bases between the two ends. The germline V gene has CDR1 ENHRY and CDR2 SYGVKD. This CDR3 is CAISESTELSTDTQYF. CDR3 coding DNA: TGTGCCATCAGTGAGTCGACAGAACTCAGCACAGATACGCAGTATTTT.

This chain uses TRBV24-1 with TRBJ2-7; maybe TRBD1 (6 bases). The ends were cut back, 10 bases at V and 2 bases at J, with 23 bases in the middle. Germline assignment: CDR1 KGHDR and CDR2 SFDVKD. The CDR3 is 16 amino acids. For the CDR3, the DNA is TGTGCCACAAGCGACAGGTCCTCCGCTAAAACCTACGAGCAGTACTTC. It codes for CATSDRSSAKTYEQYF.

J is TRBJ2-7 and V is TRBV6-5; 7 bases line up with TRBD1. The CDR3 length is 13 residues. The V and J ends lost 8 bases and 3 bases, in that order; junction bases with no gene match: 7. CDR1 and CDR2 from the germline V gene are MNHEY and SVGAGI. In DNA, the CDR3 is TGTGCCAGCGCACCAGGGGGTGGCTACGAGCAGTACTTC. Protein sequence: CASAPGGGYEQYF.

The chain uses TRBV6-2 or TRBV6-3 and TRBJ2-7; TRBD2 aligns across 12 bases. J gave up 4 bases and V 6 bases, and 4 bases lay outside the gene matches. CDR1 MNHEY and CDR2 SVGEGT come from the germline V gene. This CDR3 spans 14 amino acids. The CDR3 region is CASSSLAGGYEQYF. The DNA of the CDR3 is TGTGCCAGCAGCTCCCTAGCGGGAGGGTACGAGCAGTACTTC.

The CDR3 protein is CASSQDVILQGTDTQYF. CDR3 sequence (DNA): TGTGCCAGCAGCCAAGATGTAATCTTGCAGGGCACAGATACGCAGTATTTT. The chain carries TRBV3-1 (or the pseudogene TRBV3-2) and TRBJ2-3; no reliable D call. The CDR3 loop spans 17 amino acids. Trimming removed 0 bases from V and 1 base from J, with 14 bases in between. CDR1 and CDR2 from the germline V gene are LGHDT and YNNKEL (reference sequence).

This chain's CDR3 is CASSKRRRVGQETQYF. The CDR3 DNA reads TGTGCCAGCAGCAAAAGGCGCAGGGTCGGTCAAGAGACCCAGTACTTC. The chain combines TRBV21-1 with TRBJ2-5; no DNA check was done on the table's D call, TRBD1. TRBV21-1 is classified as a pseudogene. The length of the CDR3 is 16 residues.

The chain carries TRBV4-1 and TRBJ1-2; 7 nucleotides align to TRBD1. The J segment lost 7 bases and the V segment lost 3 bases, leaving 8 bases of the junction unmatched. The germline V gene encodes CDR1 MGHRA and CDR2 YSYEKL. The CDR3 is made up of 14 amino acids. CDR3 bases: TGCGCCAGCAGCCACCTGGCGGACAGGTCTGGCTACACCTTC. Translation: CASSHLADRSGYTF.

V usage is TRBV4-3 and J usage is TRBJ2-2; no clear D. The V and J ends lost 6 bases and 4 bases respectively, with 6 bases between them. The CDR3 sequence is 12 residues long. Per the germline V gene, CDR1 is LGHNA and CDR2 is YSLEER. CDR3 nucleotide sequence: TGCGCCAGCAGTTCTTTCACCGGGGAGCTGTTTTTT. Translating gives CASSSFTGELFF.

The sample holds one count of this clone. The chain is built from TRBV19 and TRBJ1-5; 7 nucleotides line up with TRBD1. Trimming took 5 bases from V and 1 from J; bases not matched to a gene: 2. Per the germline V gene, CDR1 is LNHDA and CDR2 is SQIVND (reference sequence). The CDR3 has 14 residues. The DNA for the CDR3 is TGTGCCAGTAGTGCCAGGGGGAGCAATCAGCCCCAGCATTTT. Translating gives CASSARGSNQPQHF.

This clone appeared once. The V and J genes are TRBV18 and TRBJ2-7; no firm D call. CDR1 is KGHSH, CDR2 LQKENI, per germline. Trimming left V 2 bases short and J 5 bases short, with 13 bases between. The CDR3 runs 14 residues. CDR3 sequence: CASSPDVAVHEQYF. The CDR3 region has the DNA TGTGCCAGCTCACCAGATGTGGCGGTCCACGAGCAGTACTTC.

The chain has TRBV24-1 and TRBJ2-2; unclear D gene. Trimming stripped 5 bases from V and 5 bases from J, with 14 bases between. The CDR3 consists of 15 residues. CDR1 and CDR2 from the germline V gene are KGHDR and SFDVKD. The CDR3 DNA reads TGTGCCACCAGTGCCTTTCCTAAGGGAACCGGGGAGCTGTTTTTT. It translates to CATSAFPKGTGELFF.